The 20 T cell receptor beta chains below all came from one sample that was sequenced in a study of blood T cell repertoires in COVID-19. The repertoire was sequenced with immunoSEQ multiplex PCR; TCRdb's copy has only in-frame clones and lacks some. The sample holds 350,000 or so clones; about 90% are singletons and the top ten take roughly 1%. The sequenced sample was PBMCs or T cells enriched from blood (not recorded which). All receptors derive from a woman aged 30 to 39 who had recovered from COVID-19.

The chain employs TRBV6-4 and TRBJ1-3; D gene unclear. The germline CDR1 and CDR2 sequences are MRHNA and SNTAGT. The CDR3 has 17 amino acids. Trimming took off 7 bases at V and 0 bases at J, with 19 bases between the two ends. CDR3 residues: CASNGGDRRASGNTIYF. CDR3 DNA: TGTGCCAGCAACGGAGGAGACCGACGGGCCTCTGGAAACACCATATATTTT.

The rearrangement joins TRBV3-1 (or the pseudogene TRBV3-2) to TRBJ2-3; D unresolved. The V end was cut by 4 bases, the J end by 3 bases, with 5 bases between. Germline V lookup: CDR1 LGHDT, CDR2 YNNKEL (reference sequence). The CDR3 has 12 amino acids. The CDR3 sequence is CASSLMTDTQYF. CDR3 nucleotides: TGTGCCAGCAGCCTTATGACAGATACGCAGTATTTT.

The V gene is TRBV5-1, the J gene TRBJ1-1, with D unclear. V was cut by 4 bases and J by 2 bases, with 12 bases left in between. Per the germline V gene, CDR1 is SGHRS and CDR2 is YFSETQ. This CDR3 contains 14 residues. The DNA of the CDR3 is TGCGCCAGCAGCCCCTCCGGGGAAAACACTGAAGCTTTCTTT. Its translation: CASSPSGENTEAFF. The variable domain in full, completed from reference TRBV5-1 and TRBJ1-1, reads KAGVTQTPRYLIKTRGQQVTLSCSPISGHRSVSWYQQTPGQGLQFLFEYFSETQRNKGNFPGRFSGRQFSNSRSEMNVSTLELGDSALYLCASSPSGENTEAFFGQGTRLTVV.

This chain connects TRBV6-5 to TRBJ1-1; tentative D call: TRBD1 (6 bases). The germline V gene has CDR1 MNHEY and CDR2 SVGAGI. The CDR3 runs to 15 residues. V gave up 7 bases and J gave up 2 bases, with 17 bases separating them. The CDR3 nucleotides read TGTGCCAGCACCGAGACAGGTGTCCTAAACACTGAAGCTTTCTTT. Amino acid sequence: CASTETGVLNTEAFF.

J is TRBJ1-1 and V is TRBV19, with D uncertain. V was cut by 5 bases and J by 5 bases, with 21 bases left in between. The CDR3 has 16 amino acids. The germline gives CDR1 LNHDA, CDR2 SQIVND (reference sequence). The CDR3 region has the DNA TGTGCCAGTAGTCCCCCTTTTGGGGATAGAGGGACTGAAGCTTTCTTT. This encodes CASSPPFGDRGTEAFF.

V usage is TRBV3-1 (or the pseudogene TRBV3-2) and J usage is TRBJ1-2, with D perhaps matching TRBD1 (5 bases). The CDR3 totals 17 residues. CDR1 and CDR2 from the germline V gene are LGHDT and YNNKEL (reference sequence). V lost 1 base and J 4 bases, leaving 19 bases between the germline ends. In nucleotides, the CDR3 is TGTGCCAGCAGCCAAGGCTCGCGGGGGAATCGGAGCTATGGCTACACCTTC. Translation gives CASSQGSRGNRSYGYTF.

This rearrangement joins TRBV5-4 to TRBJ2-7; 7 positions agree with TRBD1. Germline trimming cut 2 bases from V and 5 bases from J; bases unmatched to any gene: 10. There are 15 residues in the CDR3. Germline loops: CDR1 SGHNT, CDR2 YYREEE (reference sequence). This CDR3 reads CASSLGGQPSDEQYF. Written as DNA, the CDR3 is TGTGCCAGCAGCTTAGGGGGCCAACCATCCGACGAGCAGTACTTC.

This clone was counted once. CDR3 coding DNA: TGTGCCAGCAGTTGGCGGGAGGGGGCTTTAGAGACCCAGTACTTC. Its protein is CASSWREGALETQYF. The rearrangement links TRBV28 to TRBJ2-5, with 9 positions matching TRBD2. The V gene's germline CDR1 is MDHEN and CDR2 SYDVKM. There are 15 residues in the CDR3. The ends lost 4 bases at V and 4 bases at J; junction bases unmatched: 7.

The rearrangement links TRBV2 to TRBJ1-6, with 8 nucleotides matching TRBD1. From germline, CDR1 is SNHLY and CDR2 FYNNEI. The junction had 3 bases not matched to a gene; V was cut back by 3 bases and J by 8 bases. The CDR3 covers 14 residues. CDR3 amino acids: CASSDQGAYSPLHF. CDR3 DNA: TGTGCCAGCAGTGACCAGGGGGCATATTCACCCCTCCACTTT.

This clone was observed once. The V and J genes are TRBV29-1 and TRBJ1-2; no clear D. The length of the CDR3 is 11 residues. Trimming pared 3 bases from V and 4 bases from J, leaving 6 bases between. Germline CDR1 SQVTM, CDR2 ANQGSEA. The CDR3 here is CSVEGTYGYTF. The CDR3 bases are TGCAGCGTTGAGGGCACCTATGGCTACACCTTC.

The rearrangement uses TRBV28 and TRBJ1-1; D remains unclear. Germline assignment: CDR1 MDHEN and CDR2 SYDVKM. CDR3 length: 12 residues. Deletions cut 7 bases from V and 3 bases from J, with 9 bases between. This CDR3 reads CASTSSDTEAFF. The CDR3 nucleotides read TGTGCCAGCACGAGTTCCGACACTGAAGCTTTCTTT.

V usage is TRBV27 and J usage is TRBJ2-1; D is unclear. Germline lookup yields CDR1 MNHEY and CDR2 SMNVEV (reference sequence). The CDR3 extends over 15 amino acids. Trimming left V 2 bases short and J 6 bases short, with 14 bases between. The CDR3: CASSLIASPGNEQFF. CDR3 coding DNA: TGTGCCAGCAGTTTAATCGCCAGCCCGGGCAATGAGCAGTTCTTC.

The chain uses TRBV6-5 and TRBJ2-5; 11 bases map to TRBD2. This CDR3 has 16 residues. Unmatched junction bases numbered 5, after V lost 4 bases and J lost 1 base. CDR1 is MNHEY, CDR2 SVGAGI, per germline. CDR3 DNA sequence: TGTGCCAGCAGTTGGAGACTAGCGGGGTCCCAAGAGACCCAGTACTTC. Translated: CASSWRLAGSQETQYF.

The chain has TRBV19 and TRBJ2-7, with 10 bases identical to TRBD1. Trimming at V came to 1 base and at J to 2 bases, leaving 8 bases not matched to a gene. This CDR3 is 17 amino acids long. Germline V gene data show CDR1 as LNHDA and CDR2 as SQIVND (reference sequence). The CDR3 DNA reads TGTGCCAGTAGTATAGTCGCCTCCGGGACAGGGGCCTACGAGCAGTACTTC. It yields the protein CASSIVASGTGAYEQYF.

The J gene is TRBJ1-1, the V gene TRBV2; 7 bases are shared with TRBD1. The V segment lost 7 bases and the J segment 1 base; nucleotides outside the gene matches: 3. The CDR3 sequence is 13 residues long. CDR1 and CDR2 from the germline V gene are SNHLY and FYNNEI. CDR3: CASNRQGNTEAFF. DNA of the CDR3: TGTGCCAGCAACCGACAGGGGAACACTGAAGCTTTCTTT.

The V gene is TRBV5-6, the J gene TRBJ1-5; 7 nucleotides agree with TRBD1. CDR3 length equals 16 residues. From germline, CDR1 is SGHDT and CDR2 YYEEEE. Trimming at V came to 4 bases and at J to 3 bases, leaving 10 bases not matched to a gene. Here the CDR3 DNA reads TGTGCCAGCAGCCGCGGACAGGAGCTTCCCAATCAGCCCCAGCATTTT. This translates into CASSRGQELPNQPQHF.

The J gene is TRBJ2-3, the V gene TRBV12-3 or TRBV12-4, with a possible D match to TRBD2 (6 bases). Between the trimmed V and J ends, which lost 5 bases and 8 bases, there was a span of 14 bases. This CDR3 comprises 13 residues. The CDR3 nucleotides read TGTGCCAGCAGTGTCCGGGGAGGAGGTACGCAGTATTTT. The encoded protein is CASSVRGGGTQYF.

This clone is a singleton in its sample. The chain couples TRBV4-1 to TRBJ2-3; perhaps TRBD2 as D (5 bases). Germline V gene lookup returns CDR1 MGHRA and CDR2 YSYEKL. The CDR3 is 15 residues long. V lost 0 bases to trimming and J lost 3 bases, with 10 bases between them. The CDR3 sequence: CASSQDPRGTDTQYF. The CDR3 nucleotides read TGCGCCAGCAGCCAAGATCCTCGGGGAACAGATACGCAGTATTTT.

This clone occurred a few times. This chain uses TRBV10-2 with TRBJ2-7; the D gene is possibly TRBD1 (6 bases). The CDR3 runs 12 residues. Germline V lookup: CDR1 WSHSY, CDR2 SAAADI. V lost 2 bases, J lost 5 bases, and 7 bases lay in between. The CDR3 protein is CASSEAGDEQYF. The CDR3 bases are TGCGCCAGCAGTGAGGCAGGGGACGAGCAGTACTTC.

CDR3 region: CASSLQVNYGYTF. The DNA of the CDR3 is TGCGCCAGCAGCCTTCAGGTTAACTATGGCTACACCTTC. The chain combines TRBV4-1 with TRBJ1-2; no reliable D call. With 4 bases removed from V and 1 base from J, the gap between germline ends came to 7 bases. The CDR3 loop spans 13 amino acids. The germline gives CDR1 MGHRA, CDR2 YSYEKL.